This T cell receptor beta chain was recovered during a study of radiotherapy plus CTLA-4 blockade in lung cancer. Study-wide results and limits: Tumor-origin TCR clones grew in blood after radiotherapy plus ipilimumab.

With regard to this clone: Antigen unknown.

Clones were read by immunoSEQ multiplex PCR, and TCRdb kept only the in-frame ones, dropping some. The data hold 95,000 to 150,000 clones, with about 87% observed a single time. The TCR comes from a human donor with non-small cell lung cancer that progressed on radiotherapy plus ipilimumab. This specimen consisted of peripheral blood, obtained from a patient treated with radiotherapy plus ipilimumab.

CDR3 residues: CASSPSTGMNTEAFF. CDR3 coding DNA: TGTGCCAGCAGTCCTTCCACAGGGATGAACACTGAAGCTTTCTTT. V is TRBV27 and J is TRBJ1-1; the D gene is possibly TRBD1 (6 bases). The CDR3 loop spans 15 amino acids. CDR1 is MNHEY and CDR2 is SMNVEV in the germline V gene (reference sequence). V was shortened by 5 bases and J by 0 bases, with 13 bases between the two germline ends.